This record covers a single T cell receptor (beta chain). The record originates from a study of T cell responses to AZD1222 COVID-19 vaccine. Between the trimmed V and J ends, which lost 2 bases and 5 bases, there was a span of 12 bases. The germline V gene has CDR1 SNHLY and CDR2 FYNNEI. There are 14 residues in the CDR3. TCRdb's copy holds only in-frame clones and misses some; the assay was immunoSEQ multiplex PCR. The table lists about 130,000 clones, more than 70% of them singletons. This receptor was identified in an adult in good health. The chain combines TRBV2 with TRBJ1-2, with D hard to call. The sample here was peripheral blood, taken on day 0 of AZD1222 vaccination. The DNA for the CDR3 is TGTGCCAGCAGTGAAACTGGAGGGAATTATGGCTACACCTTC. Translating it yields CASSETGGNYGYTF. Looking up the rest from reference TRBV2 and TRBJ1-2 gives the full variable domain: EPEVTQTPSHQVTQMGQEVILRCVPISNHLYFYWYRQILGQKVEFLVSFYNNEISEKSEIFDDQFSVERPDGSNFTLKIRSTKLEDSAMYFCASSETGGNYGYTFGSGTRLTVV.